This entry lists 30 T cell receptor beta chains sequenced from one sample in a study of shared clonotypes between healthy human individuals. The protocol was immunoSEQ multiplex PCR, while the TCRdb copy is restricted to in-frame clones and leaves out a portion. The sample lists more than 600,000 clones, approximately 90% occurring once. CD45RO-negative, CCR7-selected cells formed the naive CD8 fraction, which excluded terminally differentiated effector memory CD45RA+ cells. Material: naive CD8+ T cells sorted from blood. These receptors originate from a young man in good health.

The chain uses TRBV27 and TRBJ2-1; D might be TRBD1 (6 bases). V was pared by 4 bases and J by 6 bases, with 10 bases between. The length of the CDR3 is 13 residues. CDR1 MNHEY and CDR2 SMNVEV come from the germline V gene (reference sequence). This chain's CDR3 is CASSWPGANEQFF. Written as DNA, the CDR3 is TGTGCCAGCAGTTGGCCAGGGGCCAATGAGCAGTTCTTC.

The chain has TRBV5-4 and TRBJ1-2; TRBD1 agrees at 9 bases. V lost 3 bases and J lost 3; bases outside the gene matches: 12. The germline gives CDR1 SGHNT, CDR2 YYREEE (reference sequence). The CDR3 contains 17 residues. CDR3 DNA sequence: TGTGCCAGCAGCTCCACAATGTATAGGACAGGGGACTATGGCTACACCTTC. Protein product: CASSSTMYRTGDYGYTF.

V gene TRBV19 combines with J gene TRBJ2-1, with TRBD2 matching over 8 bases. Looked up from germline, CDR1 is LNHDA and CDR2 is SQIVND (reference sequence). The junction had 9 bases not matched to a gene; V was cut back by 3 bases and J by 8 bases. This CDR3 contains 15 residues. In nucleotides, the CDR3 is TGTGCCAGTAGTATTCCCGGGACTAGTATGTATGAGCAGTTCTTC. Translating gives CASSIPGTSMYEQFF.

The chain is built from TRBV7-6 and TRBJ2-2, with TRBD2 matching over 8 bases. After removal of 5 bases from V and 5 bases from J, the junction contained 10 bases not matched to a gene. The germline CDR1 and CDR2 sequences are SGHVS and FNYEAQ. The CDR3 totals 16 residues. The CDR3 loop is CASSEATSAWTGELFF. CDR3 coding DNA: TGTGCCAGCAGCGAAGCGACTAGCGCATGGACCGGGGAGCTGTTTTTT.

This clone was found once. V gene TRBV27 combines with J gene TRBJ2-7; D is perhaps TRBD2 (6 bases). Trimming shortened V by 4 bases and J by 6 bases, and 10 bases separated the two germline ends. CDR3 length: 12 residues. Germline CDR1 reads MNHEY; CDR2 reads SMNVEV (reference sequence). CDR3 in DNA: TGTGCCAGCAGTTCCCCGGGAGCCGAGCAGTACTTC. It specifies CASSSPGAEQYF.

The chain joins TRBV30 to TRBJ2-6, with 7 bases that match TRBD2. V shed 2 bases and J 2 bases; nucleotides not matched to a gene: 0. The length of the CDR3 is 14 residues. Germline loops: CDR1 GTSNPN, CDR2 SVGIG (reference sequence). The CDR3 spells CAWSRGAGANVLTF. As DNA, the CDR3 is TGTGCCTGGAGTCGGGGGGCTGGGGCCAACGTCCTGACTTTC.

The chain links TRBV6-5 to TRBJ2-2; D not resolved. Trimming removed 10 bases from V and 6 bases from J, with 9 bases in between. The length of the CDR3 is 11 residues. The germline gives CDR1 MNHEY, CDR2 SVGAGI. Written as DNA, the CDR3 is TGTGCCACCGAAGCCGCCGGGGAGCTGTTTTTT. Translating it yields CATEAAGELFF.

This chain joins TRBV9 and TRBJ2-2, with 8 bases matching TRBD1. This CDR3 has 14 amino acids. V lost 4 bases to trimming and J lost 7 bases; unmatched junction nucleotides: 6. Germline V gene data show CDR1 as SGDLS and CDR2 as YYNGEE. The CDR3 sequence is CASSPRTGFGELFF. The CDR3 DNA sequence: TGTGCCAGCAGCCCACGGACAGGGTTCGGGGAGCTGTTTTTT.

This sequence joins TRBV25-1 and TRBJ2-3, with TRBD2 identical over 15 bases. Germline CDR1 and CDR2: MGHDK and SYGVNS. CDR3 length equals 17 residues. V was pared by 7 bases and J by 2 bases, with 7 bases of the junction left unmatched. The CDR3 reads CASKGLAGGGYTDTQYF. In DNA form, the CDR3 reads TGTGCCAGCAAGGGACTAGCGGGAGGCGGGTACACAGATACGCAGTATTTT.

Concerning this clone: Other DNA sequences in the same sample also yield this CDR3. The chain carries TRBV9 and TRBJ2-1; 7 nucleotides align to TRBD2. The CDR3 spans 14 residues. Trimming removed 0 bases from V and 6 bases from J; junction bases left unmatched: 3. Germline V gene data show CDR1 as SGDLS and CDR2 as YYNGEE. CDR3 loop: CASSVGGGTNEQFF. CDR3 DNA: TGTGCCAGCAGCGTAGGGGGAGGGACCAATGAGCAGTTCTTC.

The V and J genes are TRBV5-5 and TRBJ2-3; 10 bases fit TRBD2. Germline CDR1 and CDR2: SGHKS and YYEKEE (reference sequence). Trimming at V came to 4 bases and at J to 9 bases, leaving 8 bases not matched to a gene. The CDR3 is 14 amino acids. The CDR3 nucleotides are TGTGCCAGCAGCCCGACCCTAGCGGGAGAAACGCAGTATTTT. Encoded protein: CASSPTLAGETQYF.

This clone was seen more than once but under ten times. This chain connects TRBV27 to TRBJ2-1; perhaps TRBD1 as D (6 bases). CDR1 is MNHEY, CDR2 SMNVEV, per germline (reference sequence). V was trimmed by 5 bases and J by 9 bases, leaving 11 bases between them. This CDR3 is built from 12 residues. This CDR3 reads CASSRSRGEQFF. In DNA, the CDR3 is TGTGCCAGCAGTCGAAGCAGGGGTGAGCAGTTCTTC.

The V and J genes are TRBV7-9 and TRBJ2-7; possible D gene TRBD2, 5 bases. The CDR3 extends over 15 amino acids. Germline CDR1 reads SEHNR; CDR2 reads FQNEAQ (reference sequence). V shed 5 bases and J shed 0 bases, with 14 bases lying between them. The chain's CDR3 is CASSPLAGLSYEQYF. DNA for the CDR3: TGTGCCAGCAGCCCTCTCGCGGGCCTCTCCTACGAGCAGTACTTC.

The gene calls are TRBV5-8 and TRBJ1-1; no reliable D call. V lost 1 base, J lost 8 bases, and 18 bases lay in between. This CDR3 is 15 amino acids long. Germline assignment: CDR1 SGHTS and CDR2 YDEGEE. This chain's CDR3 is CASSLLTAEHWEAFF. The CDR3 nucleotides read TGTGCCAGCAGCTTGCTGACGGCTGAACACTGGGAAGCTTTCTTT.

The chain has TRBV18 and TRBJ2-3; 7 bases agree with TRBD2. The CDR3 has 17 residues. The V segment lost 3 bases and the J segment 2 bases; nucleotides outside the gene matches: 11. Germline assignment: CDR1 KGHSH and CDR2 LQKENI. The CDR3 region is CASSPQRWTRYTDTQYF. In DNA, the CDR3 is TGTGCCAGCTCACCTCAGCGTTGGACTAGGTACACAGATACGCAGTATTTT.

In this sample, this clone turned up once. The chain uses TRBV19 and TRBJ2-1; TRBD2 matches 10 bases. CDR1 is LNHDA and CDR2 is SQIVND in the germline V gene (reference sequence). J gave up 10 bases and V 2 bases, and 8 bases lay outside the gene matches. CDR3 length equals 15 residues. The CDR3 region has the DNA TGTGCCAGTAGTATAATCCTAGCGGGAGCACAAGAGCAGTTCTTC. Translation: CASSIILAGAQEQFF.

The rearrangement joins TRBV28 to TRBJ1-5; D is possibly TRBD1 (5 bases). Deletions cut 8 bases from V and 12 bases from J, with 23 bases between. The CDR3 runs 14 residues. Looked up from germline, CDR1 is MDHEN and CDR2 is SYDVKM. The CDR3: CASLQMAGLSFQHF. The CDR3 nucleotides are TGTGCCAGCCTGCAAATGGCAGGGCTTAGCTTCCAGCATTTT.

The table lists this clone with a count of one. The J gene is TRBJ2-3, the V gene TRBV29-1; D perhaps matches TRBD1 (5 bases). V was pared by 0 bases and J by 2 bases, with 18 bases between. This CDR3 spans 17 amino acids. The V gene's germline CDR1 is SQVTM and CDR2 ANQGSEA. The CDR3: CSVEDTDQGSNTDTQYF. The DNA for the CDR3 is TGCAGCGTTGAAGATACGGATCAGGGTTCCAACACAGATACGCAGTATTTT.

The chain couples TRBV7-3 to TRBJ2-3; D is ambiguous. The length of the CDR3 is 12 residues. CDR1 SGHTA and CDR2 FQGTGA come from the germline V gene. V gave up 5 bases and J gave up 4 bases, with 7 bases separating them. In DNA form, the CDR3 reads TGTGCCAGCAGCATAAGACCAGATACGCAGTATTTT. This sequence encodes CASSIRPDTQYF.

In DNA, the CDR3 is TGTGCCAGCAGCCGGGGCTACGAGCAGTACTTC. It yields the protein CASSRGYEQYF. This chain links TRBV5-5 with TRBJ2-7, with D perhaps matching TRBD2 (5 bases). The CDR3 extends over 11 amino acids. Germline CDR1 is SGHKS and CDR2 is YYEKEE (reference sequence). The V end was cut by 4 bases, the J end by 3 bases, with 5 bases between.

Worth noting for this clone: This sample also contains other DNA sequences that code for the same CDR3. This chain connects TRBV27 to TRBJ2-7; D might be TRBD1 (6 bases). Trimming removed 5 bases from V and 2 bases from J, with 10 bases in between. Per germline, CDR1 MNHEY and CDR2 SMNVEV (reference sequence). The CDR3 is 13 amino acids. This CDR3 is CASSLGQTYEQYF. The DNA of the CDR3 is TGTGCCAGCAGTCTCGGACAGACCTACGAGCAGTACTTC.

The V call is TRBV7-9, the J call TRBJ2-1; maybe TRBD1 (6 bases). Looked up from germline, CDR1 is SEHNR and CDR2 is FQNEAQ (reference sequence). CDR3 length: 15 residues. The V end was cut by 7 bases, the J end by 9 bases, with 22 bases between. In DNA form, the CDR3 reads TGTGCCAGCAACTCCCGGGACATTTCCCCCACTGAGCAGTTCTTC. As protein: CASNSRDISPTEQFF.

The chain has TRBV20-1 and TRBJ1-3; D unresolved. Germline V gene data show CDR1 as DFQATT and CDR2 as SNEGSKA (reference sequence). V was shortened by 3 bases and J by 4 bases, with 4 bases between the two germline ends. The CDR3 is 11 amino acids. The CDR3 here is CSARRGNTIYF. The CDR3 DNA follows: TGCAGTGCTAGGCGCGGAAACACCATATATTTT.

This sequence joins TRBV7-9 and TRBJ2-1; D is ambiguous. Trimming removed 5 bases at V and 4 bases at J, with 9 bases between. CDR3 length: 13 amino acids. Germline CDR1 reads SEHNR; CDR2 reads FQNEAQ (reference sequence). Here the CDR3 reads CASSTDLYNEQFF. As DNA, the CDR3 is TGTGCCAGCAGCACGGACCTATACAATGAGCAGTTCTTC.

This clone was observed once. J is TRBJ2-3 and V is TRBV19, with 9 bases matching TRBD1. Unmatched junction bases numbered 9, after V lost 5 bases and J lost 0 bases. Germline V gene lookup returns CDR1 LNHDA and CDR2 SQIVND (reference sequence). This CDR3 region has 17 residues. Written as DNA, the CDR3 is TGTGCCAGTAGTCCAGGAAACAGGGGGCTTAGCACAGATACGCAGTATTTT. Residues: CASSPGNRGLSTDTQYF.

Of note for this clone: The sample has other DNA sequences that encode this CDR3 too. The chain is built from TRBV27 and TRBJ2-2; possible D gene TRBD2, 5 bases. V shed 3 bases and J shed 4 bases, with 6 bases lying between them. Per germline, CDR1 MNHEY and CDR2 SMNVEV (reference sequence). The length of the CDR3 is 13 residues. The CDR3 DNA reads TGTGCCAGCAGTTTTGCGGGCACCGGGGAGCTGTTTTTT. The encoded protein is CASSFAGTGELFF.

The rearrangement uses TRBV7-2 and TRBJ1-5, with TRBD1 matching over 7 bases. The trim removed 5 bases at V and 0 bases at J, leaving 7 bases unmatched. Germline V gene lookup returns CDR1 SGHTA and CDR2 FQGNSA. The CDR3 covers 16 residues. CDR3 protein: CASSTSGQFSNQPQHF. The CDR3 nucleotides read TGTGCCAGCAGCACCTCGGGACAGTTTAGCAATCAGCCCCAGCATTTT.

The chain recombines TRBV6-5 with TRBJ2-7; D gene ambiguous. This CDR3 comprises 13 residues. Trimming took 0 bases from V and 6 from J, leaving 9 bases between them. Per germline, CDR1 MNHEY and CDR2 SVGAGI. CDR3 in DNA: TGTGCCAGCAGTTACTCTGAGGTTGGCGAGCAGTACTTC. Translation: CASSYSEVGEQYF.

The V call is TRBV9, the J call TRBJ1-2; 7 nucleotides line up with TRBD1. Germline loops: CDR1 SGDLS, CDR2 YYNGEE. The junction had 3 bases not matched to a gene; V was cut back by 3 bases and J by 4 bases. This CDR3 contains 13 residues. The CDR3 DNA is TGTGCCAGCAGCGCAGGGGGAATCTATGGCTACACCTTC. This codes for CASSAGGIYGYTF.

The CDR3 DNA reads as TGTGCCTGGAGAGGAGGTGGCCTCGATCAGCCCCAGCATTTT. It specifies CAWRGGGLDQPQHF. The chain has TRBV30 and TRBJ1-5; D gene ambiguous. Germline CDR1 reads GTSNPN; CDR2 reads SVGIG (reference sequence). The V end lost 3 bases, the J end lost 5 bases, and 14 bases lay between the germline ends. CDR3 length equals 14 residues.